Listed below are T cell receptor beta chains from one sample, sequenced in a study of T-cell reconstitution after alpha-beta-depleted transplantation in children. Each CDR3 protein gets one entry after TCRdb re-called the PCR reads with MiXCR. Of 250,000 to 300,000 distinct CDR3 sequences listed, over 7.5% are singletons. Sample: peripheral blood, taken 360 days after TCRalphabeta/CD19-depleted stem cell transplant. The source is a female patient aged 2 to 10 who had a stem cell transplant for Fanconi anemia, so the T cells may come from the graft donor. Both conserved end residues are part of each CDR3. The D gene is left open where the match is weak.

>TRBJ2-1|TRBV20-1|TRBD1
CSARDGRDRGYNEQFF
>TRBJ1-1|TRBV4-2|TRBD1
CASSIDRAGTEAFF
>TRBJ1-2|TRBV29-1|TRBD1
CSVEDPRGHYGYTF
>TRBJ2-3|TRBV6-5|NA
CASSRGADTQYF
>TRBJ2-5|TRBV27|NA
CASSPLDGGGRETQYF
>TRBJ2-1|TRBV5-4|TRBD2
CASRPGGEEEFF
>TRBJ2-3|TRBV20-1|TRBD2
CSARAGLAGGTDTQYF
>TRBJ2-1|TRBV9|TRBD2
CASSVERGADREQFF
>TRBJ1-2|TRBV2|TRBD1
CASRDGTGVDGYTF
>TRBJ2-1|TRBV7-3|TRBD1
CASSWTGNNEQFF
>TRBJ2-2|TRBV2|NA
CASSETAITGELFF
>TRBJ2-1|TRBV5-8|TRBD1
CASRATGNPYNEQFF
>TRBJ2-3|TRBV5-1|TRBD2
CASSLLISGVFSTDTQYF
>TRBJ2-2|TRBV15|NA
CATSRARDLGTGELFF
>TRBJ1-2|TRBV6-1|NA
CASRPLALAGGHGYTF
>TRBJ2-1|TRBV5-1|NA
CASSLTPNEQFF
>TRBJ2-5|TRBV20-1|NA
CSVPGRFQETQYF
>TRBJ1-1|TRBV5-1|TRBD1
CASSPLGTDTEAFF
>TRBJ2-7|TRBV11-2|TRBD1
CASSPRTGGLYEQYF
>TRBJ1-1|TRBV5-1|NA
CASSYRTANTEAFF
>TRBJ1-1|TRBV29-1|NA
CSVDWGGASNTEAFF
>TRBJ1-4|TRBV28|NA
CASSQRPWANEKLFF
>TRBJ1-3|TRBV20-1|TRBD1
CSASPGQQGNTIYF
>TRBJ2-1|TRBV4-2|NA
CASRRSDEQFF
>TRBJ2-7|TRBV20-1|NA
CSIQTLSYEQYF
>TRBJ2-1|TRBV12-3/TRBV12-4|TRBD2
CASSLTTSGRNEQFF
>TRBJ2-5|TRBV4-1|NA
CASSQGSNDRLQETQYF
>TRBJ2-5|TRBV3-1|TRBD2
CASSTRLAGVETQYF
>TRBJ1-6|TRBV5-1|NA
CASSLAGQGGNSPLHF
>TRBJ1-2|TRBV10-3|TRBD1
CAISESRDRDGYTF
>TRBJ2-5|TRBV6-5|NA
CASSYAGQNEETQYF
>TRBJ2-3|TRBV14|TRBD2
CASSVRGGLTDTQYF
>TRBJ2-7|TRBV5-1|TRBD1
CASSVDRGLSEQYF
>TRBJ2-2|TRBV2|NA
CASSAPQVTGELFF
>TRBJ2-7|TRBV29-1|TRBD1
CSVPHWTGRRYEQYF
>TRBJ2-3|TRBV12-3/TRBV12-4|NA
CASSWHPTSQYADTQYF
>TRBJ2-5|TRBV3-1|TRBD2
CASNHGGEETQYF
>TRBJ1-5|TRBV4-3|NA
CASSQGTGISQPQHF
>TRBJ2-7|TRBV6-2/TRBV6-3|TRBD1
CASSLNLGQGSYEQYF
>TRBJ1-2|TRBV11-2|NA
CASSLEGHPYGYTF
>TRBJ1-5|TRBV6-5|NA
CASSYWAGKEQPQHF
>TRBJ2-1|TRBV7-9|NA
CASSLDSSYNEQFF
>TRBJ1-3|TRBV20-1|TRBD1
CSASRGTGGGNTIYF
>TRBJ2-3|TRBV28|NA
CASSLPPRTDTQYF
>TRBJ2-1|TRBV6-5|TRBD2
CASSYHRTSGIKEQFF
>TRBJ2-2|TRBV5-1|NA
CASEGYTGELFF
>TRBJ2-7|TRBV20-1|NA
CSARDFYEQYF
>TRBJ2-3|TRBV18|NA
CASSPQGDTQYF
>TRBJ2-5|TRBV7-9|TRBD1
CASSPWTGQETQYF
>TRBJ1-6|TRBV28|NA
CASSVRESPLHF
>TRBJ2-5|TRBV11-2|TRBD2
CASSQSSGGQETQYF
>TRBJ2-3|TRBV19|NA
CASSISTSRADTQYF
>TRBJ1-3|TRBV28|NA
CASSSYRDSEGNTIYF
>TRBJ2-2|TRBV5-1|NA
CASSLDPLAGELFF